In its sample, the clone carrying this TCR beta chain was seen many times. Its specificity is not known. The data derive from a study of T cells in Graves' hyperthyroidism and ophthalmopathy. Points from the study as a whole: Blood shared most expanded thyroid clonotypes above 0.001.

The source material, RNA transcripts, was used to amplify TCR beta CDR3 regions. The primer set for the first-round RT-PCR of the TCR CDR3 was HTBI. TCRdb used MiXCR to reprocess the multiplex PCR reads, holding one entry per CDR3 protein. The sample consists of hundreds of thousands of distinct CDR3 sequences, around 15% of them appearing once. Stability of Graves' hyperthyroidism was defined as absent ophthalmopathy progression within 18 months. Diagnosis of hyperthyroidism was new in patients aged 18 to 65, and its duration was under 2 months. The source is a young woman with Graves' hyperthyroidism. Sequenced sample: blood.

CDR3 nucleotide sequence: TGTGCCAGCAGTTCATTAGGGACCTCCGGCTCCAATGAGCAGTTCTTC. Protein: CASSSLGTSGSNEQFF. This chain connects TRBV27 to TRBJ2-1; tentatively, D is TRBD1 or TRBD2 (5 bases each). Germline values: CDR1 MNHEY, CDR2 SMNVEV (reference sequence). The V end was cut by 4 bases, the J end by 6 bases, with 19 bases between. The CDR3 is made up of 16 amino acids.